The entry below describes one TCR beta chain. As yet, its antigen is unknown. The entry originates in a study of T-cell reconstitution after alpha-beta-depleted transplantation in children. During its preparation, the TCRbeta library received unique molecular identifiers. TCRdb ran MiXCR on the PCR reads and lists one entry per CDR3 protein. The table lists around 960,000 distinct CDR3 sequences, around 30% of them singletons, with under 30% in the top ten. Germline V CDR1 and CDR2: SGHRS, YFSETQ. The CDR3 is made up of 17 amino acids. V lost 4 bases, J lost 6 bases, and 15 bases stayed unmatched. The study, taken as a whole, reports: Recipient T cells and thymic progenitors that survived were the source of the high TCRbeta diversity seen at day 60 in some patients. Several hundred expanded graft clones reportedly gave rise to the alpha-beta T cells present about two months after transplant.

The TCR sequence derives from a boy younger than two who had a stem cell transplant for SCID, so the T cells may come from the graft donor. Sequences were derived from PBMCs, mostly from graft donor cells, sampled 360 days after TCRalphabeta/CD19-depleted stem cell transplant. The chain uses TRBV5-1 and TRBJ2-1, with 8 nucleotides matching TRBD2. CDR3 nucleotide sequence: TGCGCCAGCAGCCCCTCGTTGGCGGGGGGCGCCGTCAATGAGCAGTTCTTC. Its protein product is CASSPSLAGGAVNEQFF. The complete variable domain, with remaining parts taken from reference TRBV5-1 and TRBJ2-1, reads KAGVTQTPRYLIKTRGQQVTLSCSPISGHRSVSWYQQTPGQGLQFLFEYFSETQRNKGNFPGRFSGRQFSNSRSEMNVSTLELGDSALYLCASSPSLAGGAVNEQFFGPGTRLTVL.